The T cell receptor beta chain described here comes from a study of blood T cell repertoires in COVID-19. Study context: Samples came from the United States, Italy and Spain, spanning acute and convalescent COVID-19. Nucleic acid was either cDNA or gDNA, and it came from T cells, B-cell-depleted T cells, or PBMCs.

Per the study methods: Reference gene primer amplification gave nucleated cell count estimates. Data came from immunoSEQ multiplex PCR; TCRdb stores just in-frame clones and leaves some out. D and trimming were read from the DNA, whereas the V and J calls and clone size are those reported in that table. The sample carries 200,000 to 250,000 clones, around 88% recorded once. There are 15 residues in the CDR3. V lost 5 bases, J lost 1 base, and 8 bases stayed unmatched. Germline CDR1 is SGHDT and CDR2 is YYEEEE. This receptor was identified in a man between 18 and 35 years old with active or convalescent COVID-19. The sample consisted of peripheral blood. This rearrangement joins TRBV5-6 to TRBJ1-2, with TRBD1 matching over 7 bases. The CDR3 DNA is TGTGCCAGCAGGTTTAGGGGGCACGGTAACTATGGCTACACCTTC. Its translation: CASRFRGHGNYGYTF.